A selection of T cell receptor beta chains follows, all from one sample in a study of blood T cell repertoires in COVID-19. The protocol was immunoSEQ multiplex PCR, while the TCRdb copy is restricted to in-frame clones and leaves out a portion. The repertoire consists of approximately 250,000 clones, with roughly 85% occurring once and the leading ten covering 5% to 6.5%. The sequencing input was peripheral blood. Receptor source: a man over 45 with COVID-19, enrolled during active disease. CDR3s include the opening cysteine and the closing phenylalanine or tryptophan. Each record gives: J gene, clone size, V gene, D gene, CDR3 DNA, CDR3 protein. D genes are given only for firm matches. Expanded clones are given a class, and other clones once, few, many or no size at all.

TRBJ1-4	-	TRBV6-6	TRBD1	TGTGCCAGCAGTCCGACAGGGCCGAATGAAAAACTGTTTTTT	CASSPTGPNEKLFF
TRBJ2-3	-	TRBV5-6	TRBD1	TGTGCCAGCAGCAGGGGGACAGGTAGCACAGATACGCAGTATTTT	CASSRGTGSTDTQYF
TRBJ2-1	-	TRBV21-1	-	TGTGCTGGACAGGGGAGCTCCTACAATGAGCAGTTCTTC	CAGQGSSYNEQFF
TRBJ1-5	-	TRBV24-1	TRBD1	TGTGCCACCCCGGGACAGGGGGAGGATCAGCCCCAGCATTTT	CATPGQGEDQPQHF
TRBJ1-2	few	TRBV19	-	TGTGCCAGCCACCGCCGGGGCGCGGGGTCTCCACTCTATGGCTACACCTTC	CASHRRGAGSPLYGYTF
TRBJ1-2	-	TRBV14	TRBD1	TGTGCCAGCAGCAAGGGACAGGGCCGCTATGGCTACACCTTC	CASSKGQGRYGYTF
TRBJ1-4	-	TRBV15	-	TGTGCCACCAGCAGGACAGGCTACCCCGAAAAACTGTTTTTT	CATSRTGYPEKLFF
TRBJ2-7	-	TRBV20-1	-	TGCAGTGCTCGGGACACCCTCGAGCAGTACTTC	CSARDTLEQYF
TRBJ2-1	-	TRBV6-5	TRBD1	TGTGCCAGCAACCGACAGGGGAGCTACAATGAGCAGTTCTTC	CASNRQGSYNEQFF
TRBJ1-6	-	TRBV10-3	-	TGTGCCATCAGTGAGTTCCAGGGGCAGGGGAATTCACCCCTCCACTTT	CAISEFQGQGNSPLHF
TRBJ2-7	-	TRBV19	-	TGTGCCAGTAGTACCGGGCCAGGGAGGAACGAGCAGTACTTC	CASSTGPGRNEQYF
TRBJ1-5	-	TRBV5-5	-	TGTGCCAGCAGCTTGGAGGGAGTTGGACCCCAGCATTTT	CASSLEGVGPQHF
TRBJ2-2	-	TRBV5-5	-	TGTGCCAGCGGATCTCGACAGATTGGTACCGGGGAGCTGTTTTTT	CASGSRQIGTGELFF
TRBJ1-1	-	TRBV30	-	TGTGCCTGGAGTGTTTCAGGGTTTACTGAAGCTTTCTTT	CAWSVSGFTEAFF
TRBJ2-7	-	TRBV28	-	TGTGCCAGCAGTGACAGGACCTACGAGCAGTACTTC	CASSDRTYEQYF
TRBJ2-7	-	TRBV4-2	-	TGTGCCAGCAGCCGCGAATTTGGACAGTTAAGCTCCTACGAGCAGTACTTC	CASSREFGQLSSYEQYF
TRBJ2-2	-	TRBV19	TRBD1	TGTGCCAGTACCCCTCGGACAGGGGTTTACACCGGGGAGCTGTTTTTT	CASTPRTGVYTGELFF
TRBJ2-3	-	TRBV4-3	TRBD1	TGCGCCAGCAGCCATGGACAGGGCACAGATACGCAGTATTTT	CASSHGQGTDTQYF
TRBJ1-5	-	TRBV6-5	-	TGTGCCAGCAACCGCGGGGAATTTAGCAATCAGCCCCAGCATTTT	CASNRGEFSNQPQHF
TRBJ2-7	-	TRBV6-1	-	TGTGCCAGCAGTGAACACAGGGTCTCCTACGAGCAGTACTTC	CASSEHRVSYEQYF
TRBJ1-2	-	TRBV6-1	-	TGTGCCAGCAGTGAATCGGGAACAGTGTATGGCTACACCTTC	CASSESGTVYGYTF
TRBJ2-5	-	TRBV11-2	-	TGTGCCAGCGGGCCAGGGTTTCAAGAGACCCAGTACTTC	CASGPGFQETQYF
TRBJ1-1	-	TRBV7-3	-	TGTGCCAGCAGTCGGAGCCCAAGGACTGAAGCTTTCTTT	CASSRSPRTEAFF
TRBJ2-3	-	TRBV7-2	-	TGTGCCAGCAGCTTTACAGGCACAGATACGCAGTATTTT	CASSFTGTDTQYF
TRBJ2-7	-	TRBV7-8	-	TGTGCCAGCAGCCTGGGCCGGTCCTCCTACGAGCAGTACTTC	CASSLGRSSYEQYF
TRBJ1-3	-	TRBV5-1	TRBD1	TGCGCCAGCAGCTTGGCAGGAGGCAGGGGGCCTGGAAACACCATATATTTT	CASSLAGGRGPGNTIYF
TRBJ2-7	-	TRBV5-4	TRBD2	TGTGCCAGCAGCCCGTCGGGACTAGCGGCCTACGAGCAGTACTTC	CASSPSGLAAYEQYF
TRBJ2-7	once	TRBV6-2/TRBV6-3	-	TGTGCCAGCAGTTACCGGGTGCAGGGACAATCCTACGAGCAGTACTTC	CASSYRVQGQSYEQYF
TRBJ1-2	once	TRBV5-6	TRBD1	TGTGCCAGCAGCTCCCGGGACAGGGCTGGCTACACCTTC	CASSSRDRAGYTF
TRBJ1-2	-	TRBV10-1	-	TGCGCCAGCAGTGAAAGCAGGTCCTATGGCTACACCTTC	CASSESRSYGYTF
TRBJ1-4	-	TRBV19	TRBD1	TGTGCCACCGCAAGGGGGACAGGTGAAAAACTGTTTTTT	CATARGTGEKLFF
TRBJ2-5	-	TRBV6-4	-	TGTGCCAGCAGTGAAGGGCACGGGATGGGGGAGACCCAGTACTTC	CASSEGHGMGETQYF
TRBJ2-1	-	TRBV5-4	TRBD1	TGTGCCAGCAGCGCGCGACAGGGGACGAATGAGCAGTTCTTC	CASSARQGTNEQFF
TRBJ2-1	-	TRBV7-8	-	TGTGCCAGCAGCTTAGGGGGCGGGGCAGGGAATGAGCAGTTCTTC	CASSLGGGAGNEQFF